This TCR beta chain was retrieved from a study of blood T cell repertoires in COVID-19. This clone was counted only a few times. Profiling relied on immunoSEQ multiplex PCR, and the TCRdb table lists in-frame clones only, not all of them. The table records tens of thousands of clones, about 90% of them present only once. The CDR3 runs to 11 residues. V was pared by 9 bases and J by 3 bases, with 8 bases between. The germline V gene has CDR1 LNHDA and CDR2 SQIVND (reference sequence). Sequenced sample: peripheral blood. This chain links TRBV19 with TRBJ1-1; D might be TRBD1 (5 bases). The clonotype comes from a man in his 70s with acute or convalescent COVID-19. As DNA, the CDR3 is TGTGCCAGCCGGGACTACACTGAAGCTTTCTTT. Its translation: CASRDYTEAFF.